A selection of T cell receptor beta chains follows, all from one sample in a study of T cell repertoires in cytomegalovirus infection. TCRdb redid the calling of the reads with MiXCR, one entry per CDR3 protein. The sample contains under 150,000 distinct CDR3 sequences, more than 7% of which appear only once. Source material: PBMCs. The receptors originated from a human donor in good health (CMV status not recorded). Some clones in this sample may be carry-over from other donors' samples. Both conserved end residues are part of each CDR3. Fields, in order: clone size, D gene, J gene, V gene, CDR3 DNA, CDR3 protein. The D gene is left open where the match is weak. Rows may omit the clone size; those that give it use once, few, many or a size class.

size: many; D: TRBD2; J: TRBJ2-7; V: TRBV6-5; DNA: TGTGCCAGCAGTCGGGGGGGAGTCTACGAGCAGTACTTC; CDR3: CASSRGGVYEQYF
size: -; D: -; J: TRBJ2-3; V: TRBV20-1; DNA: TGCAGTGCTCAGAGGTGGAGCGGGCGCGGAGATACGCAGTATTTT; CDR3: CSAQRWSGRGDTQYF
size: -; D: -; J: TRBJ1-1; V: TRBV30; DNA: TGTGCCTGGAGAGCAGCCTTGAACACTGAAGCTTTCTTT; CDR3: CAWRAALNTEAFF
size: many; D: -; J: TRBJ1-2; V: TRBV7-2; DNA: TGTGCCAGCAGCTTCGCTGACAGGACTTATGGCTACACCTTC; CDR3: CASSFADRTYGYTF
size: many; D: -; J: TRBJ2-1; V: TRBV28; DNA: TGTGCCAGCAGTTTTGTGCTCTCCTACAATGAGCAGTTCTTC; CDR3: CASSFVLSYNEQFF
size: many; D: TRBD1; J: TRBJ1-5; V: TRBV7-2; DNA: TGTGCCAGCAGTAATACAGGGGACCGCAATCAGCCCCAGCATTTT; CDR3: CASSNTGDRNQPQHF
size: many; D: TRBD1; J: TRBJ1-5; V: TRBV7-8; DNA: TGTGCCAGCAGCTTGACAGGGAAGAGCAATCAGCCCCAGCATTTT; CDR3: CASSLTGKSNQPQHF
size: many; D: TRBD1; J: TRBJ1-3; V: TRBV10-3; DNA: TGTGCCTCAACAACAGGGGGCTTTGGAAACACCATATATTTT; CDR3: CASTTGGFGNTIYF
size: few; D: -; J: TRBJ2-4; V: TRBV19; DNA: TGTGCCAGTAGAGACCGGGGGGCGGCCAAAAACATTCAGTACTTC; CDR3: CASRDRGAAKNIQYF
size: few; D: -; J: TRBJ2-7; V: TRBV20-1; DNA: TGCAGTGCTCCAGGTCTTTCCAACTCCTACGAGCAGTACTTC; CDR3: CSAPGLSNSYEQYF
size: many; D: -; J: TRBJ2-7; V: TRBV29-1; DNA: TGCAGCGTTGTGGTCGGTTACGAGCAGTACTTC; CDR3: CSVVVGYEQYF
size: many; D: -; J: TRBJ1-5; V: TRBV7-2; DNA: TGTGCCAGCAGCCTAATAGGGATAGGTCAGCCCCAGCATTTT; CDR3: CASSLIGIGQPQHF
size: few; D: -; J: TRBJ2-3; V: TRBV20-1; DNA: TGCAGTGCTAGGCCCACAGGCCCCCAGGGCACAGATACGCAGTATTTT; CDR3: CSARPTGPQGTDTQYF
size: many; D: -; J: TRBJ2-7; V: TRBV20-1; DNA: TGCAGTGCTAGAGATCACAGACAAAGCTCCTACGAGCAGTACTTC; CDR3: CSARDHRQSSYEQYF
size: many; D: TRBD2; J: TRBJ2-3; V: TRBV5-1; DNA: TGCGCCAGCAGCTTGGGTCGAGCGGGGGGGCCTAGCACAGATACGCAGTATTTT; CDR3: CASSLGRAGGPSTDTQYF